Shown below are 15 T cell receptor beta chains from a single sample sequenced in a study of graft-versus-host responses after intestinal transplantation. The table came from immunoSEQ multiplex PCR; TCRdb's copy has only in-frame clones and leaves some out. The sample includes over 90,000 clones, 91% of them seen just once. Their specific antigens are unknown. The sample consisted of unstimulated CD4+ T cells sorted from spleen or lymph node cells, taken before transplant. Receptor source: a human donor who was the organ donor for an intestinal transplant.

The chain uses TRBV7-2 and TRBJ2-1; 14 bases are a match to TRBD2. CDR1 and CDR2 from the germline V gene are SGHTA and FQGNSA. This CDR3 is built from 18 residues. The V segment lost 4 bases and the J segment 5 bases; nucleotides outside the gene matches: 10. The CDR3 region has the DNA TGTGCCAGCAGCTCCCCTCGGGGACTAGCGGGGGCCCACAATGAGCAGTTCTTC. Translated: CASSSPRGLAGAHNEQFF.

The rearrangement links TRBV27 to TRBJ2-7, with 10 bases aligning to TRBD1. V trimming: 6 bases; J trimming: 7 bases; junction bases outside the gene matches: 15. The length of the CDR3 is 16 residues. Germline V CDR1 and CDR2: MNHEY, SMNVEV (reference sequence). CDR3 loop: CASSLSLGTGDREQYF. The CDR3 DNA follows: TGTGCCAGCAGCCTATCACTGGGGACAGGGGACAGAGAGCAGTACTTC.

There are a few counts of this clone. The V call is TRBV30, the J call TRBJ1-5; D call uncertain. The CDR3 runs 16 residues. Germline CDR1 and CDR2: GTSNPN and SVGIG (reference sequence). V was clipped by 2 bases and J by 3 bases, with 17 bases between them. This chain's CDR3 is CAWSHPSPGYNQPQHF. CDR3 nucleotides: TGTGCCTGGAGTCACCCCTCCCCGGGTTACAATCAGCCCCAGCATTTT. The full variable domain, its missing parts supplied by reference TRBV30 and TRBJ1-5, is SQTIHQWPATLVQPVGSPLSLECTVEGTSNPNLYWYRQAAGRGLQLLFYSVGIGQISSEVPQNLSASRPQDRQFILSSKKLLLSDSGFYLCAWSHPSPGYNQPQHFGDGTRLSIL.

This clone was seen more than once but under ten times. The gene calls are TRBV7-2 and TRBJ1-3; D is possibly TRBD1 (5 bases). The CDR3 spans 14 residues. The V end lost 5 bases, the J end lost 4 bases, and 12 bases lay between the germline ends. The germline V gene has CDR1 SGHTA and CDR2 FQGNSA. This CDR3 is CASSAGFGGNTIYF. CDR3 sequence (DNA): TGTGCCAGCAGCGCAGGGTTCGGCGGAAACACCATATATTTT.

The V gene is TRBV9, the J gene TRBJ1-3; no definite D call. Germline V gene lookup returns CDR1 SGDLS and CDR2 YYNGEE. The CDR3 is 18 residues long. The V gene lost 0 bases and the J gene lost 2 bases, with 18 bases spanning the gap. CDR3 amino acids: CASSVDSSRGRAGNTIYF. In nucleotides, the CDR3 is TGTGCCAGCAGCGTAGACAGCAGCAGAGGGAGAGCTGGAAACACCATATATTTT.

This chain links TRBV6-5 with TRBJ2-3, with TRBD2 matching 9 bases. The V gene's germline CDR1 is MNHEY and CDR2 SVGAGI. V shed 4 bases and J 0 bases; nucleotides not matched to a gene: 5. The CDR3 has 16 residues. The DNA for the CDR3 is TGTGCCAGCAGTTTCCTTAGCGGGGGTAGCACAGATACGCAGTATTTT. Amino acid sequence: CASSFLSGGSTDTQYF.

This chain connects TRBV30 to TRBJ1-6; 8 bases fit TRBD1. V shed 5 bases, J shed 10 bases, and the junction held 7 bases outside the gene matches. Germline loops: CDR1 GTSNPN, CDR2 SVGIG (reference sequence). The CDR3 is 13 amino acids. For the CDR3, the DNA is TGTGCCTGGGATGACAGGGGAAGATCACCCCTCCACTTT. As protein: CAWDDRGRSPLHF.

The chain joins TRBV4-3 to TRBJ2-6; D not resolved. The V gene's germline CDR1 is LGHNA and CDR2 YSLEER. V was clipped by 1 base and J by 0 bases, with 16 bases between them. This CDR3 spans 19 amino acids. The CDR3 sequence is CASSQGTSWARSGANVLTF. The CDR3 DNA reads as TGCGCCAGCAGCCAAGGCACCTCGTGGGCCCGCTCTGGGGCCAACGTCCTGACTTTC.

On this clone itself: The junction and the germline gene differ at one end; a read error may be behind it. This chain uses TRBV7-7 with TRBJ2-7; D might be TRBD2 (6 bases). Germline loops: CDR1 SSHAT, CDR2 FNYEAQ (reference sequence). CDR3 length: 13 amino acids. The CDR3: CASSARLGYEQYF. The CDR3 nucleotides are TGTGCTAGCAGCGCACGACTAGGGTACGAGCAGTACTTC.

The chain carries TRBV4-1 and TRBJ1-5; 9 bases are a match to TRBD1. The J segment lost 2 bases and the V segment lost 5 bases, leaving 4 bases of the junction unmatched. Germline V gene lookup returns CDR1 MGHRA and CDR2 YSYEKL. The CDR3 is made up of 15 amino acids. CDR3 bases: TGCGCCAGCAGCTCAGGGGACAGGGGCAATCAGCCCCAGCATTTT. This encodes CASSSGDRGNQPQHF.

The chain is built from TRBV7-3 and TRBJ2-1; TRBD2 might be the D (7 bases). V dropped 4 bases and J dropped 3 bases, with 19 bases sitting between them. There are 17 residues in the CDR3. The germline CDR1 and CDR2 sequences are SGHTA and FQGTGA. DNA for the CDR3: TGTGCCAGCAGCTCTTATGCCGGGGGGCCCCTCTACAATGAGCAGTTCTTC. Amino acids: CASSSYAGGPLYNEQFF.

This clone was observed a handful of times. The rearrangement joins TRBV9 to TRBJ1-1, with D tentatively TRBD1 (6 bases). V shed 3 bases and J shed 1 base, with 7 bases lying between them. Germline assignment: CDR1 SGDLS and CDR2 YYNGEE. The CDR3 consists of 13 residues. CDR3 residues: CASSGTANTEAFF. CDR3 coding DNA: TGTGCCAGCAGCGGGACAGCGAACACTGAAGCTTTCTTT.

V and J are TRBV19 and TRBJ1-6; 8 positions match TRBD1. Looked up from germline, CDR1 is LNHDA and CDR2 is SQIVND (reference sequence). After removal of 3 bases from V and 0 bases from J, the junction contained 10 bases not matched to a gene. CDR3 length: 19 residues. CDR3 in amino acids: CASSMVGTGSYSYNSPLHF. The CDR3 bases are TGTGCCAGTAGTATGGTAGGGACAGGATCTTACTCCTATAATTCACCCCTCCACTTT.

The V call is TRBV5-4, the J call TRBJ2-4; D gene uncertain. Germline V gene lookup returns CDR1 SGHNT and CDR2 YYREEE (reference sequence). V lost 4 bases and J 4 bases, leaving 12 bases between the germline ends. The length of the CDR3 is 14 residues. The CDR3 nucleotides read TGTGCCAGCAGCCCTGCGGCGGTTAAAAACATTCAGTACTTC. As protein: CASSPAAVKNIQYF.

V and J are TRBV28 and TRBJ2-6, with TRBD2 as a possible D gene (5 bases). The ends were cut back, 5 bases at V and 0 bases at J, with 11 bases in the middle. Germline CDR1 MDHEN, CDR2 SYDVKM. CDR3 length: 16 amino acids. CDR3 nucleotides: TGTGCCAGCAGTCGAATAACTAGCTCTGGGGCCAACGTCCTGACTTTC. Protein product: CASSRITSSGANVLTF.